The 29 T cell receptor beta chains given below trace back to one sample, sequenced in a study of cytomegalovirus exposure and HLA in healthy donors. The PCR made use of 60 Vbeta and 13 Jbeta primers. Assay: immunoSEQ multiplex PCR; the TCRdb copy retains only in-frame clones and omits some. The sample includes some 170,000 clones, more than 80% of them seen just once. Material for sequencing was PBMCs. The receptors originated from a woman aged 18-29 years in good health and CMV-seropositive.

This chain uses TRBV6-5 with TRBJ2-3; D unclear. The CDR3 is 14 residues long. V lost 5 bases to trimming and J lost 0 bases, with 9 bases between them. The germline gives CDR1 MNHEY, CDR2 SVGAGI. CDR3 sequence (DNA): TGTGCCAGCAGTATACAGAGAAGCACAGATACGCAGTATTTT. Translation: CASSIQRSTDTQYF.

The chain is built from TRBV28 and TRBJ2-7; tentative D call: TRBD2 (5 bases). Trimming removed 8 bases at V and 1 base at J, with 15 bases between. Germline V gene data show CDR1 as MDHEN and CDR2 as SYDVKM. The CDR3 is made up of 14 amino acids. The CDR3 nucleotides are TGTGCCAGCCGCACCCGGGGTTCGTCCTACGAGCAGTACTTC. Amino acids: CASRTRGSSYEQYF.

CDR3 amino acids: CASSPWPSGGLEQFF. CDR3 nucleotides: TGTGCCAGCAGCCCATGGCCTAGCGGGGGTTTAGAGCAGTTCTTC. The chain combines TRBV7-9 with TRBJ2-1, with 10 bases fitting TRBD2. The germline CDR1 and CDR2 sequences are SEHNR and FQNEAQ (reference sequence). The CDR3 is 15 amino acids. V lost 5 bases, J lost 10 bases, and 11 bases stayed unmatched.

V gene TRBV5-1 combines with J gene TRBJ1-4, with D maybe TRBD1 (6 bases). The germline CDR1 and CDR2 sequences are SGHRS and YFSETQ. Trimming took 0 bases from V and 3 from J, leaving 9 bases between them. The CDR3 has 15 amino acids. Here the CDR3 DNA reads TGCGCCAGCAGCTTGGCCGGACAGTCTAATGAAAAACTGTTTTTT. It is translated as CASSLAGQSNEKLFF.

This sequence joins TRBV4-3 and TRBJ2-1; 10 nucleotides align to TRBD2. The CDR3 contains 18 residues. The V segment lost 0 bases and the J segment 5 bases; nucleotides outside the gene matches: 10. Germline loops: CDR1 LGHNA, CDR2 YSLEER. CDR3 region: CASSQDLGLAGEDNEQFF. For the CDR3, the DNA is TGCGCCAGCAGCCAAGATCTGGGGCTAGCGGGGGAGGACAATGAGCAGTTCTTC.

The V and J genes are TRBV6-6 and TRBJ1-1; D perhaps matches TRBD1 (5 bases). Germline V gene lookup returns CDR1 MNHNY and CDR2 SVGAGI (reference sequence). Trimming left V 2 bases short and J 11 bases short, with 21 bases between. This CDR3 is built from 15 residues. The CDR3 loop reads CASSYQEGPPPGAFF. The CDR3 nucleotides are TGTGCCAGCAGTTACCAGGAGGGGCCCCCCCCTGGGGCTTTCTTT.

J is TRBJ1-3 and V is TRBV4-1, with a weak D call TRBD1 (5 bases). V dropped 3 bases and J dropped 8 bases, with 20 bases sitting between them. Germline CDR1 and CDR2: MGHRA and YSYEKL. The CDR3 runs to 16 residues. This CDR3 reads CASSQNRYPRRDTIYF. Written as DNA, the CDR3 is TGCGCCAGCAGCCAGAACAGGTACCCAAGGAGGGACACCATATATTTT.

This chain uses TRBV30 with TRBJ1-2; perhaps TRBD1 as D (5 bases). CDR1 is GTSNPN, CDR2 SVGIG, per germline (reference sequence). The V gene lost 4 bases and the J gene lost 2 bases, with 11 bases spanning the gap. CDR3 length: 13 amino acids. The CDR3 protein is CAWNSDTNYGYTF. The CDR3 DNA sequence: TGTGCCTGGAATTCGGACACAAACTATGGCTACACCTTC.

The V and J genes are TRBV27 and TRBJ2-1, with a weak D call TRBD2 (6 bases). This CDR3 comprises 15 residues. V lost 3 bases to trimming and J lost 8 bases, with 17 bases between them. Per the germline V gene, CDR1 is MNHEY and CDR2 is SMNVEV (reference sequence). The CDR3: CASSFGGEPNHEQFF. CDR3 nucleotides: TGTGCCAGCAGTTTCGGGGGAGAGCCGAACCATGAGCAGTTCTTC.

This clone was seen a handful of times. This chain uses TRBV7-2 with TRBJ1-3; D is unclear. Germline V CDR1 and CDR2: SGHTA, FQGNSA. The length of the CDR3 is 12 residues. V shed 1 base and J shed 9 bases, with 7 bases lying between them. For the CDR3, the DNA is TGTGCCAGCAGCTTAGATGCGGGCACCATATATTTT. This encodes CASSLDAGTIYF. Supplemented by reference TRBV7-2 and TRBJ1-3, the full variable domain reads GAGVSQSPSNKVTEKGKDVELRCDPISGHTALYWYRQSLGQGLEFLIYFQGNSAPDKSGLPSDRFSAERTGGSVSTLTIQRTQQEDSAVYLCASSLDAGTIYFGEGSWLTVV.

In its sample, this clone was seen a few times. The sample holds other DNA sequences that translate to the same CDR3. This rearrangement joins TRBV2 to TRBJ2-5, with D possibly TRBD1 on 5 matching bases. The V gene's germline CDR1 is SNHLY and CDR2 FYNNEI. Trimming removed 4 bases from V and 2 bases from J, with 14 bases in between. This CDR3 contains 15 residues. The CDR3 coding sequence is TGTGCCAGCAGTGCCTACTACGACAGACAAGAGACCCAGTACTTC. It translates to CASSAYYDRQETQYF.

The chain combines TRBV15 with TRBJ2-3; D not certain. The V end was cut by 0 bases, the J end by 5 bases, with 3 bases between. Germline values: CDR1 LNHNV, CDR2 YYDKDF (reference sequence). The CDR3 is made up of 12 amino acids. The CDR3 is CATSRDQDTQYF. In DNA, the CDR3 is TGTGCCACCAGCAGAGATCAAGATACGCAGTATTTT.

The CDR3: CASSYDREGGYEQYF. The CDR3 nucleotides read TGTGCCAGCAGTTACGACAGGGAAGGGGGCTACGAGCAGTACTTC. V gene TRBV27 combines with J gene TRBJ2-7, with 7 nucleotides matching TRBD1. Germline CDR1 MNHEY, CDR2 SMNVEV (reference sequence). The CDR3 covers 15 residues. The junction had 9 bases not matched to a gene; V was cut back by 4 bases and J by 3 bases.

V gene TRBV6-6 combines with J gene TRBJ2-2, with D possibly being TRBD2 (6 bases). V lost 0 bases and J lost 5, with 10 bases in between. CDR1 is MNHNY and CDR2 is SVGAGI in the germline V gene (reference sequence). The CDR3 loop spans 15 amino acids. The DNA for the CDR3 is TGTGCCAGCAGTTACTCCCGACTAGTAACCGGGGAGCTGTTTTTT. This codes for CASSYSRLVTGELFF.

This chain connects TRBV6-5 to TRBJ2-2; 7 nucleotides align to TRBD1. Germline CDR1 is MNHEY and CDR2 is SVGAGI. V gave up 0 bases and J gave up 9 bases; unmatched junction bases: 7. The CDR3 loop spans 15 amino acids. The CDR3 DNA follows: TGTGCCAGCAGTTACTCTCAGGGGGTCCCAAGGGAGCTGTTTTTT. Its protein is CASSYSQGVPRELFF.

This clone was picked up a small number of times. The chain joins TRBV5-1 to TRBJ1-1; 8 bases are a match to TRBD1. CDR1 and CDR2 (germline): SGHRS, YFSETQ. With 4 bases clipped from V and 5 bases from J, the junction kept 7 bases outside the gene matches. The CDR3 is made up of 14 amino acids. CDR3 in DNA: TGCGCCAGCAGCCAGACTACAGGGGGGACTGAAGCTTTCTTT. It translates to CASSQTTGGTEAFF. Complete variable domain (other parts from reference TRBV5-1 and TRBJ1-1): KAGVTQTPRYLIKTRGQQVTLSCSPISGHRSVSWYQQTPGQGLQFLFEYFSETQRNKGNFPGRFSGRQFSNSRSEMNVSTLELGDSALYLCASSQTTGGTEAFFGQGTRLTVV.

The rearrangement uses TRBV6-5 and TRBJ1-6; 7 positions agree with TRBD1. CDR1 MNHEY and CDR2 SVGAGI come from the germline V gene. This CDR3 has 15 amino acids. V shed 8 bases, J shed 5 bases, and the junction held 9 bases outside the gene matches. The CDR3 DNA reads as TGTGCCAGCGGACGCGGGACAGAGGATAATTCACCCCTCCACTTT. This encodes CASGRGTEDNSPLHF.

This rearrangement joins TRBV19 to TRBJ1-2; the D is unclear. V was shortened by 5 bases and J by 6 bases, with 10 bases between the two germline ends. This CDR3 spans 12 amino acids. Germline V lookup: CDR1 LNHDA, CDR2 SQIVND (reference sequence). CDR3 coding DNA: TGTGCCAGTAGTCTCGCACTCGATGGCTACACCTTC. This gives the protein CASSLALDGYTF.

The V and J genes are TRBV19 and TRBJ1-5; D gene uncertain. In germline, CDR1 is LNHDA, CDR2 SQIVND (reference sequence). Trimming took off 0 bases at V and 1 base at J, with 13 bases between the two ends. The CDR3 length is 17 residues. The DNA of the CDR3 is TGTGCCAGTAGTATAGAACTACCGGTCTTCAGCAATCAGCCCCAGCATTTT. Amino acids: CASSIELPVFSNQPQHF.

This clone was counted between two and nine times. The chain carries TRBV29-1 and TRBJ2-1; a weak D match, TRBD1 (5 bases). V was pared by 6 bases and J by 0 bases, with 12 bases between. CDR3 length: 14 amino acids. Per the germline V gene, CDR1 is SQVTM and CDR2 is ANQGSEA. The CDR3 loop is CSVDRQSSYNEQFF. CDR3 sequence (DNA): TGCAGCGTCGACAGACAGAGCTCCTACAATGAGCAGTTCTTC.

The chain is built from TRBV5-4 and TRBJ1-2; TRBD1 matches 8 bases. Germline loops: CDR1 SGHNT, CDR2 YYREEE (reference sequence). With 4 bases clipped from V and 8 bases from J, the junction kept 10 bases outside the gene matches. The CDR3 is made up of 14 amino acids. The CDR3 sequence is CASSPDRGREGYTF. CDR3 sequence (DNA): TGTGCCAGCAGCCCCGACAGGGGTAGGGAAGGCTACACCTTC. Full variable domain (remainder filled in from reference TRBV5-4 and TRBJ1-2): ETGVTQSPTHLIKTRGQQVTLRCSSQSGHNTVSWYQQALGQGPQFIFQYYREEENGRGNFPPRFSGLQFPNYSSELNVNALELDDSALYLCASSPDRGREGYTFGSGTRLTVV.

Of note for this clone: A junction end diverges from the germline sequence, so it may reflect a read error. CDR3 protein: CASSSTQGSKNSQYF. The CDR3 DNA follows: TGTGCCAGCAGTTCTACCCAGGGTTCCAAAAACAGTCAGTACTTC. V and J are TRBV5-6 and TRBJ2-4; D possibly corresponds to TRBD1 (5 bases). The CDR3 has 15 residues. Germline V gene sequence: CDR1 SGHDT, CDR2 YYEEEE.

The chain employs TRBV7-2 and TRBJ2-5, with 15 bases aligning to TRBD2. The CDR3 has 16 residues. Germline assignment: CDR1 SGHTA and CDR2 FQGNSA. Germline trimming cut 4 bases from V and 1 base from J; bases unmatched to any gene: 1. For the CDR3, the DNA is TGTGCCAGCAGCTGGACTAGCGGGGGGGCCCAAGAGACCCAGTACTTC. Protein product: CASSWTSGGAQETQYF.

The CDR3 coding sequence is TGTGCCAGCAGTTACGGGCAGGGGTTCGGGGAGCTGTTTTTT. Translating it yields CASSYGQGFGELFF. The V call is TRBV6-5, the J call TRBJ2-2, with D possibly matching TRBD1 (6 bases). CDR1 is MNHEY, CDR2 SVGAGI, per germline. CDR3 length: 14 residues. The V end was cut by 2 bases, the J end by 7 bases, with 11 bases between.

The chain's CDR3 is CATSSGTLSGVELFF. CDR3 bases: TGTGCCACCAGTTCCGGGACCCTTTCAGGGGTCGAGCTGTTTTTT. The chain combines TRBV15 with TRBJ2-2; TRBD1 is a possible D gene (6 bases). This CDR3 spans 15 amino acids. The germline gives CDR1 LNHNV, CDR2 YYDKDF (reference sequence). V was clipped by 6 bases and J by 11 bases, with 22 bases between them.

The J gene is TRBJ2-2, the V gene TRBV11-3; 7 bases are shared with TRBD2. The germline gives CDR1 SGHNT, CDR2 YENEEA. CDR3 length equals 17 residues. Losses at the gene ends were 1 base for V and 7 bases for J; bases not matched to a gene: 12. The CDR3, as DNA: TGTGCCAGCAGCTTAGCGGTCGGGGGGTTGGCAGACGGGGAGCTGTTTTTT. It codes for CASSLAVGGLADGELFF.

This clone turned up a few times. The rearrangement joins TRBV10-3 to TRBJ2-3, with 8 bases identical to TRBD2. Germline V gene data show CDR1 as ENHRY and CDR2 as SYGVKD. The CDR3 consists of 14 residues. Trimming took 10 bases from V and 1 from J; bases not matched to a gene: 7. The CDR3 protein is CASAGAGGTDTQYF. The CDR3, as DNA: TGTGCCAGCGCGGGAGCGGGGGGCACAGATACGCAGTATTTT.

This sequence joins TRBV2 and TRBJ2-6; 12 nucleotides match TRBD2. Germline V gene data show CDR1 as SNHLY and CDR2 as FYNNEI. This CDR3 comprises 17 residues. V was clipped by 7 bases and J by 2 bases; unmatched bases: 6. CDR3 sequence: CASNPLAGGAGANVLTF. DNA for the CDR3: TGTGCCAGCAACCCACTAGCGGGGGGTGCTGGGGCCAACGTCCTGACTTTC.

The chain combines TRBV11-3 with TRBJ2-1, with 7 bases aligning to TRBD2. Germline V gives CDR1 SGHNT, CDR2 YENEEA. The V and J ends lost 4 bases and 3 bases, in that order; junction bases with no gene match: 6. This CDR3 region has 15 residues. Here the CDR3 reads CASSSRGGNYNEQFF. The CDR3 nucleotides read TGTGCCAGCAGCTCTCGCGGGGGTAACTACAATGAGCAGTTCTTC. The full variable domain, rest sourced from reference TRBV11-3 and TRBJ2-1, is EAGVVQSPRYKIIEKKQPVAFWCNPISGHNTLYWYLQNLGQGPELLIRYENEEAVDDSQLPKDRFSAERLKGVDSTLKIQPAELGDSAVYLCASSSRGGNYNEQFFGPGTRLTVL.